The next 32 T cell receptor beta chains were all read from a single sample in a study of beta chain features in type 1 diabetes. Regarding the study as a whole: All four CD4+ subsets of Type 1 diabetes patients contained TCRB CDR3s that were moderately but significantly shorter.

Investigators reverse transcribed all isolated RNA, so they sequenced expressed TCRB transcripts. Data came from immunoSEQ multiplex PCR; TCRdb stores just in-frame clones and leaves some out. Of some 140,000 clones in the sample, about 10% were seen once. Their recognized antigens are unknown. The specimen sequenced was central memory CD4+ T cells from blood. The receptors stem from a man aged 25 to 45 with type 1 diabetes.

Only a few counts were recorded for this clone. This chain joins TRBV28 and TRBJ1-4; 7 bases match TRBD1. Trimming at V came to 5 bases and at J to 7 bases, leaving 7 bases not matched to a gene. The CDR3 runs to 14 residues. CDR1 MDHEN and CDR2 SYDVKM come from the germline V gene. The CDR3 here is CASSVTGKGEKLFF. CDR3 DNA sequence: TGTGCCAGCAGTGTGACAGGGAAAGGTGAAAAACTGTTTTTT. Filled out from reference TRBV28 and TRBJ1-4, the complete variable domain reads DVKVTQSSRYLVKRTGEKVFLECVQDMDHENMFWYRQDPGLGLRLIYFSYDVKMKEKGDIPEGYSVSREKKERFSLILESASTNQTSMYLCASSVTGKGEKLFFGSGTQLSVL.

This clone has just a few counts. The genes are TRBV6-1 and TRBJ1-2; no clear D gene. Deletions cut 7 bases from V and 2 bases from J, with 14 bases between. The CDR3 is 14 residues long. Germline V gene lookup returns CDR1 MNHNS and CDR2 SASEGT. CDR3 in amino acids: CASKGTEENYGYTF. CDR3 DNA: TGTGCCAGCAAAGGAACAGAAGAAAACTATGGCTACACCTTC.

This clone was counted between two and nine times. This chain joins TRBV2 and TRBJ1-6, with TRBD1 matching 11 bases. The V segment lost 8 bases and the J segment 7 bases; nucleotides outside the gene matches: 1. CDR3 size: 13 residues. From germline, CDR1 is SNHLY and CDR2 FYNNEI. The CDR3 here is CASRDRGNSPLHF. CDR3 nucleotides: TGTGCCAGCCGGGACAGGGGGAATTCACCCCTCCACTTT.

This clone was counted between two and nine times. V is TRBV28 and J is TRBJ1-2; D possibly corresponds to TRBD1 (5 bases). The germline V gene has CDR1 MDHEN and CDR2 SYDVKM. Trimming left V 2 bases short and J 3 bases short, with 7 bases between. The CDR3 spans 13 residues. CDR3 nucleotides: TGTGCCAGCAGTTTAGGAGGGGACTATGGCTACACCTTC. Translation gives CASSLGGDYGYTF.

V and J are TRBV7-9 and TRBJ2-3, with 7 bases lining up with TRBD1. V shed 5 bases, J shed 5 bases, and the junction held 10 bases outside the gene matches. The CDR3 loop spans 15 amino acids. In germline, CDR1 is SEHNR, CDR2 FQNEAQ (reference sequence). The CDR3 nucleotides read TGTGCCAGCAGCCTTCCGAACAGGGGCCGAGATACGCAGTATTTT. This sequence encodes CASSLPNRGRDTQYF.

V gene TRBV5-4 combines with J gene TRBJ2-6; the D gene is possibly TRBD1 (6 bases). The CDR3 length is 18 residues. Per germline, CDR1 SGHNT and CDR2 YYREEE (reference sequence). Trimming pared 0 bases from V and 0 bases from J, leaving 13 bases between. DNA for the CDR3: TGTGCCAGCAGCTTGGATGGCAGGGACATCTCTGGGGCCAACGTCCTGACTTTC. Amino acid sequence: CASSLDGRDISGANVLTF.

Note on this clone: Different DNA sequences within this sample yield the same CDR3. The CDR3 DNA sequence: TGTGCCAGCTCACAGGGGAATAACTATGGCTACACCTTC. As protein: CASSQGNNYGYTF. The V gene is TRBV18, the J gene TRBJ1-2; D may be TRBD1 (5 bases). Germline assignment: CDR1 KGHSH and CDR2 LQKENI. The CDR3 covers 13 residues. The V end lost 4 bases, the J end lost 1 base, and 7 bases lay between the germline ends. Looking up the rest from reference TRBV18 and TRBJ1-2 gives the full variable domain: NAGVMQNPRHLVRRRGQEARLRCSPMKGHSHVYWYRQLPEEGLKFMVYLQKENIIDESGMPKERFSAEFPKEGPSILRIQQVVRGDSAAYFCASSQGNNYGYTFGSGTRLTVV.

This rearrangement joins TRBV29-1 to TRBJ1-5; possibly TRBD1 for D (6 bases). The CDR3 extends over 12 amino acids. Germline CDR1 reads SQVTM; CDR2 reads ANQGSEA. Trimming took 6 bases from V and 4 from J, leaving 10 bases between them. The CDR3 spells CSVGQPNQPQHF. The CDR3, as DNA: TGCAGCGTAGGACAGCCTAATCAGCCCCAGCATTTT.

The chain couples TRBV7-9 to TRBJ2-3; D perhaps matches TRBD1 (5 bases). The CDR3 extends over 14 amino acids. The germline V gene encodes CDR1 SEHNR and CDR2 FQNEAQ (reference sequence). With 5 bases removed from V and 0 bases from J, the gap between germline ends came to 9 bases. DNA of the CDR3: TGTGCCAGCAGCAGGCAGGGTAGCACAGATACGCAGTATTTT. It translates to CASSRQGSTDTQYF.

Remarks on this clone: In the same sample, other DNA sequences code for this CDR3. The chain joins TRBV9 to TRBJ2-5, with a possible D match to TRBD2 (6 bases). Trimming stripped 3 bases from V and 5 bases from J, with 8 bases between. In germline, CDR1 is SGDLS, CDR2 YYNGEE. CDR3 length: 12 residues. The CDR3 reads CASSAGGETQYF. The DNA for the CDR3 is TGTGCCAGCAGCGCTGGAGGGGAGACCCAGTACTTC.

The sample holds a few counts of this clone. The chain uses TRBV6-1 and TRBJ2-3; 7 bases match TRBD2. Trimming cost V 8 bases and J 0 bases; bases outside gene matches: 8. CDR1 and CDR2 (germline): MNHNS, SASEGT. The CDR3 is 15 residues long. CDR3 protein: CASSHSGDSTDTQYF. For the CDR3, the DNA is TGTGCCAGCTCCCACAGCGGGGATAGCACAGATACGCAGTATTTT.

A few counts support this clone. V is TRBV4-1 and J is TRBJ2-1; D perhaps matches TRBD2 (7 bases). Germline loops: CDR1 MGHRA, CDR2 YSYEKL. V gave up 0 bases and J gave up 3 bases, with 12 bases separating them. This CDR3 has 16 amino acids. The DNA of the CDR3 is TGCGCCAGCAGCCAAGAGCCAGGGGAGGGCTACAATGAGCAGTTCTTC. This translates into CASSQEPGEGYNEQFF.

This clone has a handful of counts. DNA for the CDR3: TGTGCCAGCAGCCCCCCGGGACTAGCGGAGGAGCAGTTCTTC. This sequence encodes CASSPPGLAEEQFF. The chain couples TRBV5-4 to TRBJ2-1; 11 bases line up with TRBD2. The CDR3 is 14 residues long. V was pared by 4 bases and J by 10 bases, with 7 bases of the junction left unmatched. The germline V gene has CDR1 SGHNT and CDR2 YYREEE (reference sequence). Full variable domain (missing parts from reference TRBV5-4 and TRBJ2-1): ETGVTQSPTHLIKTRGQQVTLRCSSQSGHNTVSWYQQALGQGPQFIFQYYREEENGRGNFPPRFSGLQFPNYSSELNVNALELDDSALYLCASSPPGLAEEQFFGPGTRLTVL.

CDR3 nucleotides: TGTGCCAGCACCCTCGGGACAGGGGGTCAGCCCCAGCATTTT. Its translation: CASTLGTGGQPQHF. The V call is TRBV2, the J call TRBJ1-5; 11 nucleotides align to TRBD1. This CDR3 is built from 14 residues. V lost 7 bases and J lost 6; bases outside the gene matches: 5. Germline lookup yields CDR1 SNHLY and CDR2 FYNNEI.

This clone was recorded a few times. This rearrangement joins TRBV7-2 to TRBJ2-3; no clear D gene. Trimming pared 1 base from V and 4 bases from J, leaving 6 bases between. This CDR3 contains 13 residues. Germline V gene lookup returns CDR1 SGHTA and CDR2 FQGNSA. The CDR3 region is CASSLGESDTQYF. In DNA form, the CDR3 reads TGTGCCAGCAGCTTAGGAGAGTCAGATACGCAGTATTTT.

This clone was recorded a few times. The genes are TRBV4-3 and TRBJ2-6, with 9 bases lining up with TRBD1. Germline values: CDR1 LGHNA, CDR2 YSLEER. The CDR3 has 17 residues. V shed 5 bases, J shed 3 bases, and the junction held 8 bases outside the gene matches. CDR3 protein: CASSAQGAGFGANVLTF. The CDR3 bases are TGCGCCAGCAGCGCACAGGGGGCCGGCTTTGGGGCCAACGTCCTGACTTTC.

The chain joins TRBV4-2 to TRBJ2-7, with TRBD2 matching over 16 bases. The ends lost 11 bases at V and 0 bases at J; junction bases unmatched: 10. Germline V gives CDR1 LGHNA, CDR2 YNFKEQ. CDR3 length equals 17 residues. CDR3 region: CAREPGLAGGPSYEQYF. For the CDR3, the DNA is TGTGCCCGTGAACCGGGACTAGCGGGGGGGCCCTCCTACGAGCAGTACTTC.

Note on this clone: Compared with germline, one end of the junction differs, possibly owing to a read error. For the CDR3, the DNA is TGCAGCTTTGACCGTTCCTACAATGAGCAGTTCTTC. Residues: CSFDRSYNEQFF. This chain connects TRBV29-1 to TRBJ2-1, with D unresolved. The CDR3 runs to 12 residues. Germline lookup yields CDR1 SQVTM and CDR2 ANQGSEA.

This clone was detected only a few times. The chain couples TRBV25-1 to TRBJ2-3; 7 bases line up with TRBD2. The germline V gene has CDR1 MGHDK and CDR2 SYGVNS. CDR3 size: 14 residues. The ends lost 6 bases at V and 0 bases at J; junction bases unmatched: 3. CDR3 sequence reads: CASSGTMSTDTQYF. For the CDR3, the DNA is TGTGCCAGCAGCGGGACTATGAGCACAGATACGCAGTATTTT.

This rearrangement joins TRBV2 to TRBJ2-4, with unresolved D. This CDR3 comprises 13 residues. Germline V gives CDR1 SNHLY, CDR2 FYNNEI. V shed 4 bases and J shed 2 bases, with 6 bases lying between them. In nucleotides, the CDR3 is TGTGCCAGCAGTGTAAATCCCAAAAACATTCAGTACTTC. It encodes CASSVNPKNIQYF. Supplemented by reference TRBV2 and TRBJ2-4, the full variable domain reads EPEVTQTPSHQVTQMGQEVILRCVPISNHLYFYWYRQILGQKVEFLVSFYNNEISEKSEIFDDQFSVERPDGSNFTLKIRSTKLEDSAMYFCASSVNPKNIQYFGAGTRLSVL.

The chain links TRBV6-5 to TRBJ2-3; D unclear. V was pared by 5 bases and J by 3 bases, with 12 bases between. CDR3 size: 14 residues. Germline V lookup: CDR1 MNHEY, CDR2 SVGAGI. The DNA for the CDR3 is TGTGCCAGCAGTCAGTCCCAATCAACAGATACGCAGTATTTT. It translates to CASSQSQSTDTQYF.

This clone was counted at least ten times. In DNA, the CDR3 is TGTGCCAGCAGCCCCCCCCTCTCCGGCGGGGGACGAAGAACTGAAGCTTTCTTT. Translating gives CASSPPLSGGGRRTEAFF. The V call is TRBV28, the J call TRBJ1-1; D may be TRBD1 (5 bases). Trimming left V 6 bases short and J 5 bases short, with 28 bases between. The CDR3 extends over 18 amino acids. Germline V CDR1 and CDR2: MDHEN, SYDVKM.

J is TRBJ2-3 and V is TRBV6-5; D is unclear. Per germline, CDR1 MNHEY and CDR2 SVGAGI. The CDR3 extends over 14 amino acids. V lost 2 bases to trimming and J lost 0 bases, with 6 bases between them. The CDR3: CASSYDGSTDTQYF. Written as DNA, the CDR3 is TGTGCCAGCAGTTACGACGGGAGCACAGATACGCAGTATTTT.

There are a few counts of this clone. J is TRBJ2-7 and V is TRBV9, with D perhaps matching TRBD2 (6 bases). This CDR3 is 17 amino acids long. Between the trimmed V and J ends, which lost 3 bases and 0 bases, there was a span of 19 bases. Germline CDR1 reads SGDLS; CDR2 reads YYNGEE. The CDR3 is CASSARPGVLSSYEQYF. DNA of the CDR3: TGTGCCAGCAGCGCCCGGCCGGGGGTACTCTCCTCCTACGAGCAGTACTTC.

The chain is built from TRBV7-2 and TRBJ1-6; 8 bases fit TRBD1. V shed 5 bases and J 7 bases; nucleotides not matched to a gene: 19. Germline CDR1 SGHTA, CDR2 FQGNSA. The CDR3 runs to 19 residues. CDR3 protein: CASSLRSGTGPIGNSPLHF. The CDR3 DNA sequence: TGTGCCAGCAGCCTAAGATCCGGGACAGGTCCGATAGGGAATTCACCCCTCCACTTT.

The V call is TRBV4-2, the J call TRBJ1-1; 9 positions agree with TRBD1. This CDR3 contains 15 residues. Germline V gene data show CDR1 as LGHNA and CDR2 as YNFKEQ. Trimming cost V 4 bases and J 5 bases; bases outside gene matches: 8. CDR3 sequence reads: CASSRTGQGRTEAFF. CDR3 DNA: TGTGCCAGCAGCCGAACGGGACAGGGAAGAACTGAAGCTTTCTTT.

The chain uses TRBV27 and TRBJ1-6; tentatively, D is TRBD1 (6 bases). This CDR3 region has 14 residues. V gave up 6 bases and J gave up 7 bases, with 13 bases separating them. Germline values: CDR1 MNHEY, CDR2 SMNVEV (reference sequence). DNA of the CDR3: TGTGCCAGCAGATTAGGACAGTACAATTCACCCCTCCACTTT. Translating it yields CASRLGQYNSPLHF.

The rearrangement joins TRBV6-5 to TRBJ1-5; D is perhaps TRBD1 (5 bases). The CDR3 is 14 residues long. CDR1 is MNHEY and CDR2 is SVGAGI in the germline V gene. The V end was cut by 6 bases, the J end by 6 bases, with 15 bases between. CDR3 nucleotide sequence: TGTGCCAGCAGCTGGGGGGGGGTCGGTCAGCCCCAGCATTTT. Protein sequence: CASSWGGVGQPQHF.

The rearrangement links TRBV6-1 to TRBJ2-7; 8 nucleotides agree with TRBD1. Trimming removed 7 bases from V and 5 bases from J; junction bases left unmatched: 13. From germline, CDR1 is MNHNS and CDR2 SASEGT. The CDR3 covers 15 residues. The CDR3 sequence: CASTEMDRVSHEQYF. The CDR3 DNA sequence: TGTGCCAGCACCGAGATGGACAGGGTGTCCCACGAGCAGTACTTC.

J is TRBJ2-3 and V is TRBV7-3, with no clear D. There are 13 residues in the CDR3. V lost 0 bases and J 6 bases, leaving 7 bases between the germline ends. The germline V gene has CDR1 SGHTA and CDR2 FQGTGA. The CDR3 protein is CASSLTSLDTQYF. CDR3 in DNA: TGTGCCAGCAGCTTAACTAGTCTGGATACGCAGTATTTT.

There are a few counts of this clone. The chain combines TRBV7-2 with TRBJ2-3, with D perhaps TRBD2 (6 bases). The CDR3 is 14 residues long. The V and J ends lost 6 bases and 5 bases respectively, with 15 bases between them. Looked up from germline, CDR1 is SGHTA and CDR2 is FQGNSA. CDR3 nucleotide sequence: TGTGCCAGCAGTGGGGGGACGGGTGGAGATACGCAGTATTTT. It specifies CASSGGTGGDTQYF.

V is TRBV21-1 and J is TRBJ1-2. TRBV21-1 is recorded as a pseudogene. The CDR3 length is 12 residues. In DNA form, the CDR3 reads TGTGCCAGCGGCGCGGGGATTCATGGCTACACCTTC. Protein sequence: CASGAGIHGYTF.